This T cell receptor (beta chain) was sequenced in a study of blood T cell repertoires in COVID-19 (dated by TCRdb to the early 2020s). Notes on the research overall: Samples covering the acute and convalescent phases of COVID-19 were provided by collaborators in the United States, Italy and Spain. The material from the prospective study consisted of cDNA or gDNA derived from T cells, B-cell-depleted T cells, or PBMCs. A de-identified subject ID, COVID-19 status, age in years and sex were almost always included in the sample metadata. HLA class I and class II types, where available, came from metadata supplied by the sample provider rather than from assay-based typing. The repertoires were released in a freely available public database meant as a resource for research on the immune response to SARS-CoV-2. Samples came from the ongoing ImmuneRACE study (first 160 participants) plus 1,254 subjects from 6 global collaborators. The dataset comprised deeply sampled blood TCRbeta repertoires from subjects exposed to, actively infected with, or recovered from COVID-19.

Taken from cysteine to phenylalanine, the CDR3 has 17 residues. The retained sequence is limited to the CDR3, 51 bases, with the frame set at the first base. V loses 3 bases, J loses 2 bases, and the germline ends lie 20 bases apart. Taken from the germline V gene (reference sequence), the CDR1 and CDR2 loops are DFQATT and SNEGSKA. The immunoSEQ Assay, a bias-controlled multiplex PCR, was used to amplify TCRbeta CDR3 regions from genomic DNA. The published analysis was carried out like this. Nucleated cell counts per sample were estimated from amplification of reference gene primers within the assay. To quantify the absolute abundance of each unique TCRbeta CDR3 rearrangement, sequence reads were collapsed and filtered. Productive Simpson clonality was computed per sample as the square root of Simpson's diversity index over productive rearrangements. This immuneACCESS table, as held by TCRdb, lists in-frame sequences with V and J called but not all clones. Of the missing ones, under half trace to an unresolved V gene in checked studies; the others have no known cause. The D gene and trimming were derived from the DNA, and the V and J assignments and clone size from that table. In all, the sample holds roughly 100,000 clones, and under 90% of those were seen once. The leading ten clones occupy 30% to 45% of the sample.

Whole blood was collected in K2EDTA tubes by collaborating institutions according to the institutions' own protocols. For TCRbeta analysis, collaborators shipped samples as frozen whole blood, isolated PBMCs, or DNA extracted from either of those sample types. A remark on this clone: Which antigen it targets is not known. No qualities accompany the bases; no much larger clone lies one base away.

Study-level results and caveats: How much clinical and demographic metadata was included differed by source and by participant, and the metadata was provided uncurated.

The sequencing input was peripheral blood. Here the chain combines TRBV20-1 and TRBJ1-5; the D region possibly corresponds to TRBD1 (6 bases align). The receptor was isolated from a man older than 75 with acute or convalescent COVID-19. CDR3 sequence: CSASMGGAYYGNQPQHF. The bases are TGCAGTGCTAGTATGGGGGGGGCTTACTATGGCAATCAGCCCCAGCATTTT.